This TCR beta chain was identified during a study of T cells in Graves' hyperthyroidism and ophthalmopathy. V dropped 4 bases and J dropped 3 bases, with 11 bases sitting between them. Per the germline V gene, CDR1 is KGHDR and CDR2 is SFDVKD. The CDR3 is made up of 14 amino acids. The CDR3 regions of TCR beta were amplified from RNA transcripts. A set of HTBI primers served as the primers for a first-round RT-PCR of the TCR CDR3. One entry per CDR3 protein results from TCRdb running MiXCR on the multiplex PCR reads. The table lists approximately 640,000 distinct CDR3 sequences, approximately 42% of them singletons.

Sequencing was done on a sample of peripheral blood or thyroid tissue (not recorded which). This TCR derives from an adult man with Graves' disease, either hyperthyroidism or ophthalmopathy (not recorded which). The chain recombines TRBV24-1 with TRBJ1-1; no clear D gene. CDR3 coding DNA: TGTGCCACCAGTGAAGGCGGGGTAGACACTGAAGCTTTCTTT. Residues: CATSEGGVDTEAFF.